The 32 T cell receptor beta chains in this list originate from one sample, sequenced in a study of blood T cells in healthy people across ages. With a J-beta primer mix and a sample-barcoded 5' primer, a second PCR ran roughly 6 to 11 cycles. TCRdb ran MiXCR on the 5' RACE reads and lists one entry per CDR3 protein. Of 1.5 million to 2 million distinct CDR3 sequences listed, around half are singletons. The source material was blood. These TCRs come from a woman aged 35 to 49 in good health.

In its sample, this clonotype was seen many times. The chain uses TRBV7-2 and TRBJ2-3; D call uncertain. CDR3 length equals 12 residues. Germline V CDR1 and CDR2: SGHTA, FQGNSA. The V end was cut by 0 bases, the J end by 5 bases, with 3 bases between. The CDR3 here is CASSLARDTQYF. The CDR3 nucleotides read TGTGCCAGCAGCTTAGCTAGAGATACGCAGTATTTT.

To note about this clonotype: A junction boundary mismatches the germline segment, possibly from a read error. The genes are TRBV3-1 and TRBJ1-6; 8 bases agree with TRBD1. Germline-derived CDR1 and CDR2 are LGHDT and YNNKEL (reference sequence). The CDR3 is 19 amino acids. The CDR3 DNA sequence: TGTGCCAGCAGCCAAGATTTCGGGACAGGAGGCGCCTATAACTCACCCCTCCACTTT. Protein sequence: CASSQDFGTGGAYNSPLHF.

This clonotype was seen a handful of times. This chain uses TRBV7-3 with TRBJ2-1; maybe TRBD1 (5 bases). CDR3 size: 15 residues. Per the germline V gene, CDR1 is SGHTA and CDR2 is FQGTGA. V lost 6 bases, J lost 11 bases, and 23 bases lay in between. CDR3 nucleotide sequence: TGTGCCAGCAGTTCCACGGCAGGGTCGATAGATAAGCAGTTCTTC. Its translation is CASSSTAGSIDKQFF.

The rearrangement joins TRBV7-2 to TRBJ2-1; a possible D gene is TRBD2 (6 bases). Per germline, CDR1 SGHTA and CDR2 FQGNSA. V was pared by 4 bases and J by 9 bases, with 19 bases between. This CDR3 comprises 15 residues. CDR3 region: CASSSLGGGIGEQFF. Written as DNA, the CDR3 is TGTGCCAGCAGCTCCTTGGGGGGTGGTATCGGTGAGCAGTTCTTC.

This clonotype was recorded once. Compared with germline, one end of the junction differs, possibly owing to a read error. V gene TRBV12-3 or TRBV12-4 combines with J gene TRBJ2-6, with D perhaps TRBD1 (5 bases). This CDR3 has 17 residues. The CDR3: CASSLRSKSSGASVLTF. CDR3 nucleotide sequence: TGTGCCAGCAGTTTGAGGAGTAAGAGCTCTGGGGCCAGCGTCCTGACTTTC.

This clonotype was observed a few times. This chain links TRBV29-1 with TRBJ2-7; no reliable D call. V gave up 6 bases and J gave up 0 bases, with 21 bases separating them. The CDR3 spans 16 residues. Germline V gene sequence: CDR1 SQVTM, CDR2 ANQGSEA. CDR3 residues: CSVRWGKGRSSYEQYF. Written as DNA, the CDR3 is TGCAGCGTCCGTTGGGGAAAGGGCAGAAGCTCCTACGAGCAGTACTTC.

This sequence joins TRBV4-2 and TRBJ2-2; TRBD1 matches 10 bases. This CDR3 has 15 residues. CDR1 and CDR2 (germline): LGHNA, YNFKEQ. The J segment lost 4 bases and the V segment lost 11 bases, leaving 10 bases of the junction unmatched. The CDR3 nucleotides read TGTGCCTCCGGCCGGGGACAGGGGTTCACCGGGGAGCTGTTTTTT. This encodes CASGRGQGFTGELFF.

The J gene is TRBJ2-7, the V gene TRBV11-1; possibly TRBD1 or TRBD2 for D (7 bases each). V was shortened by 1 base and J by 7 bases, with 26 bases between the two germline ends. The germline V gene has CDR1 SGHAT and CDR2 FQDESV (reference sequence). This CDR3 spans 18 amino acids. CDR3 in amino acids: CASSLEVGTAGYRNEQYF. The CDR3 region has the DNA TGTGCCAGCAGCTTAGAGGTAGGGACAGCGGGGTACCGGAATGAGCAGTACTTC.

The V gene is TRBV4-3, the J gene TRBJ2-7, with 7 bases aligning to TRBD2. Trimming at V came to 1 base and at J to 0 bases, leaving 12 bases not matched to a gene. The CDR3 is made up of 18 amino acids. Germline V gene lookup returns CDR1 LGHNA and CDR2 YSLEER. The CDR3 DNA reads as TGCGCCAGCAGCCAAGTCCTAATTAGCGGGCTTAGCTCCTACGAGCAGTACTTC. It translates to CASSQVLISGLSSYEQYF.

The CDR3 reads CASSISTNTEAFF. The DNA for the CDR3 is TGTGCCAGCAGCATTAGCACGAACACTGAAGCTTTCTTT. The rearrangement uses TRBV7-2 and TRBJ1-1; no clear D gene. The germline V gene has CDR1 SGHTA and CDR2 FQGNSA. The V gene lost 5 bases and the J gene lost 1 base, with 8 bases spanning the gap. The CDR3 runs 13 residues. Based on the CDR3 plus reference TRBV7-2 and TRBJ1-1, the full variable domain is GAGVSQSPSNKVTEKGKDVELRCDPISGHTALYWYRQSLGQGLEFLIYFQGNSAPDKSGLPSDRFSAERTGGSVSTLTIQRTQQEDSAVYLCASSISTNTEAFFGQGTRLTVV.

Here the CDR3 reads CASSVPTGMETDTQYF. The CDR3, as DNA: TGTGCCAGCTCAGTACCGACAGGGATGGAGACAGATACGCAGTATTTT. J is TRBJ2-3 and V is TRBV18; 7 bases agree with TRBD1. The J segment lost 3 bases and the V segment lost 5 bases, leaving 11 bases of the junction unmatched. This CDR3 is built from 16 residues. CDR1 and CDR2 (germline): KGHSH, LQKENI.

The V gene is TRBV12-3 or TRBV12-4, the J gene TRBJ1-6; TRBD1 matches at 8 bases. The V gene end was trimmed by 5 bases and the J gene end by 10 bases; junction bases not matched to a gene: 7. CDR3 length: 14 residues. CDR3 region: CASSPVGTGSPLHF. The CDR3 nucleotides are TGTGCCAGCAGTCCTGTGGGGACAGGATCACCCCTCCACTTT.

This clonotype was seen only a few times. The chain has TRBV20-1 and TRBJ2-7, with TRBD2 matching 11 bases. The CDR3 has 15 residues. The V and J ends lost 3 bases and 2 bases, in that order; junction bases with no gene match: 6. Germline CDR1 reads DFQATT; CDR2 reads SNEGSKA (reference sequence). The CDR3 bases are TGCAGTGCTAGCCTCCCACTAGCGGGGGCCTACGAGCAGTACTTC. Protein: CSASLPLAGAYEQYF.

DNA of the CDR3: TGTGCCAGCAGCGCCCTACCAACGAATTACAATGAGCAGTTCTTC. It is translated as CASSALPTNYNEQFF. The V and J genes are TRBV9 and TRBJ2-1; no definite D call. Between the trimmed V and J ends, which lost 3 bases and 4 bases, there was a span of 14 bases. Germline values: CDR1 SGDLS, CDR2 YYNGEE. The length of the CDR3 is 15 residues.

V usage is TRBV5-1 and J usage is TRBJ2-5, with 9 bases matching TRBD1. Germline CDR1 is SGHRS and CDR2 is YFSETQ. The CDR3 totals 15 residues. V lost 4 bases to trimming and J lost 4 bases; unmatched junction nucleotides: 8. In DNA, the CDR3 is TGCGCCAGCAGCACCACAGGGGGCGGGGGAGAGACCCAGTACTTC. Protein: CASSTTGGGGETQYF.

The chain links TRBV2 to TRBJ2-2, with a weak D call TRBD2 (6 bases). Germline assignment: CDR1 SNHLY and CDR2 FYNNEI. The ends were cut back, 7 bases at V and 1 base at J, with 7 bases in the middle. The CDR3 loop spans 13 amino acids. DNA for the CDR3: TGTGCCAGCAACGGGGGGAACACCGGGGAGCTGTTTTTT. This sequence encodes CASNGGNTGELFF.

V gene TRBV9 combines with J gene TRBJ2-3; D could derive from TRBD1 or TRBD2 (5 bases each). The CDR3 has 15 amino acids. Germline CDR1 SGDLS, CDR2 YYNGEE. V shed 1 base and J shed 2 bases, with 11 bases lying between them. CDR3 sequence reads: CASSVKEGHTDTQYF. Written as DNA, the CDR3 is TGTGCCAGCAGCGTAAAAGAGGGGCACACAGATACGCAGTATTTT.

The chain uses TRBV6-6 and TRBJ1-2; possibly TRBD1 for D (6 bases). This CDR3 is built from 14 residues. CDR1 is MNHNY, CDR2 SVGAGI, per germline (reference sequence). Between the trimmed V and J ends, which lost 2 bases and 3 bases, there was a span of 10 bases. CDR3 bases: TGTGCCAGCAGTTACCCGCAGGGGTACTATGGCTACACCTTC. Translating gives CASSYPQGYYGYTF.

This clonotype was seen a handful of times. This rearrangement joins TRBV6-1 to TRBJ2-5, with 7 bases lining up with TRBD1. V gave up 4 bases and J gave up 1 base; unmatched junction bases: 6. Germline values: CDR1 MNHNS, CDR2 SASEGT. This CDR3 comprises 15 residues. CDR3 nucleotides: TGTGCCAGCAGTGGTCAAGGGACAGTCCAAGAGACCCAGTACTTC. It encodes CASSGQGTVQETQYF.

V gene TRBV5-6 combines with J gene TRBJ2-7; a weak D match, TRBD1 (5 bases). Near its end, the DNA agrees better with TRBJ2-4, so the J call may be wrong. Per the germline V gene, CDR1 is SGHDT and CDR2 is YYEEEE. The CDR3 has 14 residues. CDR3 DNA: TGTGCCAGCAGCTTGGGCAGGGTGACAGACATTCAGTACTTC. Translation: CASSLGRVTDIQYF.

The chain employs TRBV27 and TRBJ2-1; D possibly uses TRBD1 or TRBD2 (6 bases each). The V end was cut by 5 bases, the J end by 4 bases, with 21 bases between. CDR1 and CDR2 (germline): MNHEY, SMNVEV (reference sequence). The CDR3 length is 17 residues. The CDR3 bases are TGTGCCAGCAGTACAACCCCTTTTCGAGGGGGGTACAATGAGCAGTTCTTC. This translates into CASSTTPFRGGYNEQFF.

In its sample, this clonotype was seen a few times. The genes are TRBV12-3 or TRBV12-4 and TRBJ2-3; no reliable D call. The germline V and J ends were trimmed by 1 base and 2 bases, with 10 bases remaining between them. The CDR3 is 15 amino acids. CDR3 sequence reads: CASSLEVPATDTQYF. In DNA form, the CDR3 reads TGTGCCAGCAGTTTAGAAGTTCCGGCCACAGATACGCAGTATTTT.

The chain uses TRBV12-3 or TRBV12-4 and TRBJ2-1, with a tentative D call TRBD2 (7 bases). V was trimmed by 2 bases and J by 7 bases, leaving 18 bases between them. This CDR3 comprises 16 residues. CDR3 bases: TGTGCCAGCAGTTTAAGGGGGGGCCCAGGGAGGAATGAGCAGTTCTTC. The encoded protein is CASSLRGGPGRNEQFF.

The chain recombines TRBV4-2 with TRBJ1-2; a possible D gene is TRBD1 (6 bases). Trimming took 1 base from V and 4 from J, leaving 13 bases between them. Germline CDR1 reads LGHNA; CDR2 reads YNFKEQ. The CDR3 has 15 amino acids. The CDR3 sequence is CASSQVASGAYGYTF. The CDR3 nucleotides are TGTGCCAGCAGCCAAGTCGCGTCAGGGGCCTATGGCTACACCTTC.

In the case of this clonotype: One junction end does not reproduce the germline sequence, and a read error may be involved. The chain has TRBV12-3 or TRBV12-4 and TRBJ1-6; unclear D gene. The CDR3 contains 15 residues. The CDR3 DNA follows: TGTGCCAGCAAAGTAAGGGAAGTGAATAATTCACCTCTCCACTTT. Protein sequence: CASKVREVNNSPLHF.

The chain has TRBV10-3 and TRBJ2-3, with D perhaps TRBD2 (6 bases). This CDR3 has 14 amino acids. Per germline, CDR1 ENHRY and CDR2 SYGVKD. The germline V and J ends were trimmed by 10 bases and 3 bases, with 17 bases remaining between them. Written as DNA, the CDR3 is TGTGCCACCAGATGGAGGGGTTTAACAGATACGCAGTATTTT. Translated, it gives CATRWRGLTDTQYF.

J is TRBJ1-2 and V is TRBV9, with 10 bases identical to TRBD1. There are 17 residues in the CDR3. V lost 3 bases and J lost 3; bases outside the gene matches: 11. CDR1 and CDR2 from the germline V gene are SGDLS and YYNGEE. The CDR3 protein is CASSGGQGTYGHYGYTF. The CDR3 DNA reads TGTGCCAGCAGCGGGGGACAGGGGACGTACGGGCACTATGGCTACACCTTC.

This clonotype was recorded a few times. The chain couples TRBV5-5 to TRBJ1-4; weak D call: TRBD1 (5 bases). The CDR3 is 14 amino acids. The V and J ends lost 4 bases and 7 bases respectively, with 14 bases between them. Germline V gene data show CDR1 as SGHKS and CDR2 as YYEKEE (reference sequence). Written as DNA, the CDR3 is TGTGCCAGCAGCCCTTCGGGGGGAACTGAAAAACTGTTTTTT. As protein: CASSPSGGTEKLFF.

The V call is TRBV4-3, the J call TRBJ2-3, with D maybe TRBD2 (5 bases). The CDR3 has 14 residues. The V end was cut by 4 bases, the J end by 5 bases, with 13 bases between. CDR1 LGHNA and CDR2 YSLEER come from the germline V gene. The CDR3 here is CASSRSRAGDTQYF. The CDR3 DNA sequence: TGCGCCAGCAGCCGGTCGAGGGCTGGAGATACGCAGTATTTT.

This clonotype appeared a few times. V usage is TRBV20-1 and J usage is TRBJ1-6, with D possibly TRBD1 on 5 matching bases. The CDR3 consists of 15 residues. Germline V gene data show CDR1 as DFQATT and CDR2 as SNEGSKA (reference sequence). Trimming stripped 1 base from V and 6 bases from J, with 13 bases between. CDR3 sequence (DNA): TGCAGTGCTAGAGTGGTATTGGGGCGTAATTCACCCCTCCACTTT. This encodes CSARVVLGRNSPLHF.

This clonotype showed up just a few times. V is TRBV2 and J is TRBJ2-4; a possible D gene is TRBD2 (6 bases). The germline V gene has CDR1 SNHLY and CDR2 FYNNEI. The CDR3 contains 15 residues. The V end was cut by 1 base, the J end by 8 bases, with 15 bases between. The CDR3 coding sequence is TGTGCCAGCAGTGAAGAGGACGGGGGAAGGGACATTCAGTACTTC. This encodes CASSEEDGGRDIQYF. Drawing the rest from reference TRBV2 and TRBJ2-4, the complete variable domain is EPEVTQTPSHQVTQMGQEVILRCVPISNHLYFYWYRQILGQKVEFLVSFYNNEISEKSEIFDDQFSVERPDGSNFTLKIRSTKLEDSAMYFCASSEEDGGRDIQYFGAGTRLSVL.

This sequence joins TRBV19 and TRBJ2-7; 7 nucleotides match TRBD1. The J call may be in error: the DNA end matches TRBJ2-5 better. The CDR3 runs to 17 residues. The germline V gene has CDR1 LNHDA and CDR2 SQIVND (reference sequence). CDR3 bases: TGTGCCAGTAGTACCAACCCCGGGACAGTCAACGGAAAGACCCAGTACTTC. Translating it yields CASSTNPGTVNGKTQYF.